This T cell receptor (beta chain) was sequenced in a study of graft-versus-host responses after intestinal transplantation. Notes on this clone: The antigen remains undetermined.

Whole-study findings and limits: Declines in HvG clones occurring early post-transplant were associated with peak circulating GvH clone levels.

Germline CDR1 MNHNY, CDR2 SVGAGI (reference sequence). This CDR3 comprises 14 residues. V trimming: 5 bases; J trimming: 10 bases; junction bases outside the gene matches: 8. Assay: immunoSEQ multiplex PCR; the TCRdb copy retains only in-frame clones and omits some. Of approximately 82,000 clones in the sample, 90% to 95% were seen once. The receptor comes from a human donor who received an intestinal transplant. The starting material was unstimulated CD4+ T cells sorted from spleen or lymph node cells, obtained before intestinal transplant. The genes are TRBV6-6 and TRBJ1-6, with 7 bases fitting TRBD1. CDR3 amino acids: CASSDLLQGSPLHF. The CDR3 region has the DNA TGTGCCAGCAGTGATCTATTACAGGGGTCACCCCTCCACTTT.